The 29 T cell receptor beta chains in this list originate from one sample, sequenced in a study of T-cell memory formation after mild COVID-19. TCRdb called the 5' RACE reads again in MiXCR, with one record for every CDR3 protein. The sample yields approximately 490,000 distinct CDR3 sequences, roughly 21% seen once. Sequences were obtained from PBMCs or a T cell subset sorted from them (not recorded which). These receptor sequences come from an adult woman who had mild COVID-19 (a few samples of this study predate the infection). Cell type and time point are not known.

This clonotype was seen only a few times. The chain couples TRBV14 to TRBJ1-1; D possibly corresponds to TRBD1 (6 bases). With 5 bases removed from V and 0 bases from J, the gap between germline ends came to 13 bases. The CDR3 length is 15 residues. Germline CDR1 reads SGHDN; CDR2 reads FVKESK. The CDR3 loop is CASSSRGGLNTEAFF. Here the CDR3 DNA reads TGTGCCAGCAGCTCTCGAGGGGGACTGAACACTGAAGCTTTCTTT.

Only a few counts were recorded for this clonotype. At one end the junction does not follow the germline gene, possibly because of a read error. V gene TRBV15 combines with J gene TRBJ1-2; 10 bases match TRBD1. The germline gives CDR1 LNHNV, CDR2 YYDKDF (reference sequence). The CDR3 consists of 14 residues. In DNA, the CDR3 is TGTGCCACCAGCGGAGACAGGGGGCGCAGGGGCTACACCTTC. Amino acid sequence: CATSGDRGRRGYTF.

The chain employs TRBV15 and TRBJ1-1; D unclear. The CDR3 is 13 residues long. Trimming left V 0 bases short and J 1 base short, with 3 bases between. Germline V gives CDR1 LNHNV, CDR2 YYDKDF (reference sequence). The CDR3: CATSRDRNTEAFF. The CDR3 DNA is TGTGCCACCAGCAGAGATAGGAACACTGAAGCTTTCTTT.

Many counts were recorded for this clonotype. The chain recombines TRBV18 with TRBJ1-5, with D possibly matching TRBD1 (5 bases). V shed 8 bases and J shed 3 bases, with 11 bases lying between them. Germline assignment: CDR1 KGHSH and CDR2 LQKENI. The CDR3 contains 13 residues. The CDR3 DNA is TGTGCCAGCAGCCCGGGACTCAATCAGCCCCAGCATTTT. As protein: CASSPGLNQPQHF.

The rearrangement links TRBV2 to TRBJ2-5; 7 nucleotides line up with TRBD2. V was clipped by 3 bases and J by 4 bases; unmatched bases: 5. The CDR3 has 14 residues. Looked up from germline, CDR1 is SNHLY and CDR2 is FYNNEI. This chain's CDR3 is CASSDVGGGETQYF. The CDR3 DNA reads as TGTGCCAGCAGTGACGTGGGGGGGGGAGAGACCCAGTACTTC.

The V gene is TRBV6-1, the J gene TRBJ2-2; the match to TRBD2 covers 9 bases. CDR1 is MNHNS, CDR2 SASEGT, per germline. CDR3 length: 18 amino acids. After removal of 6 bases from V and 9 bases from J, the junction contained 20 bases not matched to a gene. The CDR3 here is CASRLGASGTHRTRELFF. CDR3 DNA sequence: TGTGCCAGCAGATTGGGGGCTAGCGGGACCCATCGGACCCGGGAGCTGTTTTTT.

This clonotype was counted only a few times. This chain joins TRBV4-2 and TRBJ1-1, with 8 bases matching TRBD1. This CDR3 has 16 amino acids. Unmatched junction bases numbered 9, after V lost 4 bases and J lost 2 bases. Germline assignment: CDR1 LGHNA and CDR2 YNFKEQ. CDR3 protein: CASSPLDRAGNTEAFF. CDR3 bases: TGTGCCAGCAGCCCCCTGGACAGGGCAGGAAACACTGAAGCTTTCTTT.

This chain joins TRBV5-5 and TRBJ2-7; D call uncertain. The CDR3 length is 14 residues. Per germline, CDR1 SGHKS and CDR2 YYEKEE (reference sequence). Trimming removed 5 bases at V and 4 bases at J, with 16 bases between. The CDR3: CASRFLGRAYEQYF. As DNA, the CDR3 is TGTGCCAGCAGATTCCTCGGACGGGCTTACGAGCAGTACTTC.

The rearrangement uses TRBV11-1 and TRBJ2-1; D perhaps matches TRBD1 (6 bases). This CDR3 has 20 amino acids. Trimming removed 4 bases at V and 3 bases at J, with 28 bases between. Germline-derived CDR1 and CDR2 are SGHAT and FQDESV (reference sequence). The CDR3, as DNA: TGTGCCAGCAGCTCCCGAAGAGGGGGAACTACATCGGAGAACTACAATGAGCAGTTCTTC. Protein sequence: CASSSRRGGTTSENYNEQFF.

The rearrangement joins TRBV24-1 to TRBJ1-2, with D unclear. The V end lost 6 bases, the J end lost 0 bases, and 4 bases lay between the germline ends. The CDR3 extends over 12 amino acids. Germline CDR1 reads KGHDR; CDR2 reads SFDVKD. The CDR3 region has the DNA TGTGCCACCAGTTTAGCTAACTATGGCTACACCTTC. It encodes CATSLANYGYTF.

This clonotype occurred a few times. This chain joins TRBV29-1 and TRBJ2-7; TRBD2 matches at 7 bases. The CDR3 runs 15 residues. With V trimmed by 4 bases and J by 6 bases, 15 bases remained unmatched. CDR1 and CDR2 from the germline V gene are SQVTM and ANQGSEA. The CDR3: CSVGQPGLRTSEQYF. CDR3 bases: TGCAGCGTTGGGCAGCCGGGACTACGAACCAGCGAGCAGTACTTC.

The V gene is TRBV15, the J gene TRBJ2-3; D unclear. This CDR3 is 16 amino acids long. CDR1 is LNHNV and CDR2 is YYDKDF in the germline V gene (reference sequence). Trimming left V 1 base short and J 1 base short, with 12 bases between. The DNA of the CDR3 is TGTGCCACCAGCAGAGTCCCAGCACGGGGCACAGATACGCAGTATTTT. As protein: CATSRVPARGTDTQYF.

The chain combines TRBV27 with TRBJ1-1; D remains ambiguous. CDR3 size: 15 residues. Germline V lookup: CDR1 MNHEY, CDR2 SMNVEV (reference sequence). The V end was cut by 5 bases, the J end by 2 bases, with 15 bases between. In nucleotides, the CDR3 is TGTGCCAGCAGTCCGGTCCACCTACCTAACACTGAAGCTTTCTTT. Amino acid sequence: CASSPVHLPNTEAFF.

The chain links TRBV4-1 to TRBJ2-7; D not certain. V was clipped by 2 bases and J by 5 bases, with 7 bases between them. Germline V gene lookup returns CDR1 MGHRA and CDR2 YSYEKL. This CDR3 has 12 residues. CDR3 sequence (DNA): TGCGCCAGCAGCCAACTCTTTCACGAGCAGTACTTC. The encoded protein is CASSQLFHEQYF.

This clonotype appeared a few times. This chain joins TRBV19 and TRBJ2-1; the D is unclear. The germline V gene encodes CDR1 LNHDA and CDR2 SQIVND (reference sequence). CDR3 length: 17 amino acids. V lost 0 bases to trimming and J lost 3 bases, with 15 bases between them. The DNA for the CDR3 is TGTGCCAGTAGTATAGATCAAGGAGCTACCGGCTACAATGAGCAGTTCTTC. It translates to CASSIDQGATGYNEQFF.

J is TRBJ1-1 and V is TRBV20-1, with 7 positions matching TRBD1. Germline CDR1 and CDR2: DFQATT and SNEGSKA (reference sequence). The J segment lost 0 bases and the V segment lost 3 bases, leaving 7 bases of the junction unmatched. The CDR3 spans 15 residues. The CDR3 region is CSARKGQIMNTEAFF. CDR3 nucleotides: TGCAGTGCTAGGAAGGGACAGATCATGAACACTGAAGCTTTCTTT.

This clonotype was picked up a small number of times. The J gene is TRBJ2-1, the V gene TRBV5-1; 9 bases fit TRBD1. Germline CDR1 reads SGHRS; CDR2 reads YFSETQ. V shed 0 bases and J 12 bases; nucleotides not matched to a gene: 13. The CDR3 totals 16 residues. The CDR3 DNA sequence: TGCGCCAGCAGCTTGGATCCTAGACAGGGGGTTGTATCGCAGTTCTTC. Protein: CASSLDPRQGVVSQFF.

CDR3 in amino acids: CASSPADRPSYEQYF. The CDR3 nucleotides read TGTGCCAGCTCTCCCGCGGACAGGCCATCCTACGAGCAGTACTTC. The rearrangement uses TRBV18 and TRBJ2-7; 7 bases are shared with TRBD1. CDR3 size: 15 residues. Losses at the gene ends were 6 bases for V and 1 base for J; bases not matched to a gene: 9. Germline lookup yields CDR1 KGHSH and CDR2 LQKENI.

The rearrangement joins TRBV6-2 or TRBV6-3 to TRBJ1-2; D may be TRBD1 (6 bases). This CDR3 has 12 residues. Germline loops: CDR1 MNHEY, CDR2 SVGEGT. The V and J ends lost 7 bases and 10 bases respectively, with 16 bases between them. For the CDR3, the DNA is TGTGCCAGCACCCTGGACAGTCGGCCCTACACCTTC. Protein product: CASTLDSRPYTF.

This chain links TRBV12-5 with TRBJ2-1; D could derive from TRBD1 or TRBD2 (5 bases each). V lost 7 bases and J lost 2, with 12 bases in between. Germline V gene sequence: CDR1 LGHNT, CDR2 FRNRAP. The CDR3 length is 14 residues. The CDR3 protein is CASVRDEAYNEQFF. CDR3 in DNA: TGTGCTAGTGTCCGGGACGAGGCCTACAATGAGCAGTTCTTC.

This chain uses TRBV14 with TRBJ2-1, with 10 bases lining up with TRBD2. Germline values: CDR1 SGHDN, CDR2 FVKESK. This CDR3 is built from 18 residues. The junction had 7 bases not matched to a gene; V was cut back by 0 bases and J by 2 bases. In DNA, the CDR3 is TGTGCCAGCAGCCAAGAAGGTTTAGCGGGGGGTGCCTACAATGAGCAGTTCTTC. It specifies CASSQEGLAGGAYNEQFF.

The chain couples TRBV13 to TRBJ2-3; 8 bases fit TRBD2. The V segment lost 0 bases and the J segment 6 bases; nucleotides outside the gene matches: 8. The germline CDR1 and CDR2 sequences are PRHDT and FYEKMQ (reference sequence). This CDR3 region has 16 residues. The DNA for the CDR3 is TGTGCCAGCAGCTTAGGGGCGGGGGGATCGTTGGATACGCAGTATTTT. This encodes CASSLGAGGSLDTQYF.

This clonotype turned up a few times. The chain combines TRBV29-1 with TRBJ1-1; D ambiguous. V was pared by 3 bases and J by 1 base, with 6 bases between. Germline CDR1 SQVTM, CDR2 ANQGSEA. The CDR3 contains 12 residues. The CDR3 here is CSVEESNTEAFF. For the CDR3, the DNA is TGCAGCGTTGAGGAGTCGAACACTGAAGCTTTCTTT. Full variable domain (rest looked up from reference TRBV29-1 and TRBJ1-1): SAVISQKPSRDICQRGTSLTIQCQVDSQVTMMFWYRQQPGQSLTLIATANQGSEATYESGFVIDKFPISRPNLTFSTLTVSNMSPEDSSIYLCSVEESNTEAFFGQGTRLTVV.

The chain joins TRBV29-1 to TRBJ1-1; D call uncertain. V gave up 7 bases and J gave up 3 bases, with 12 bases separating them. This CDR3 is 12 amino acids long. In germline, CDR1 is SQVTM, CDR2 ANQGSEA. CDR3 protein: CSAPDSYTEAFF. CDR3 nucleotide sequence: TGCAGCGCCCCGGACTCTTACACTGAAGCTTTCTTT.

This clonotype was counted a few times. The gene calls are TRBV14 and TRBJ2-5, with TRBD2 identical over 12 bases. Looked up from germline, CDR1 is SGHDN and CDR2 is FVKESK. The CDR3 loop spans 16 amino acids. The junction had 7 bases not matched to a gene; V was cut back by 4 bases and J by 4 bases. The CDR3 sequence: CASSLLTSGRRETQYF. DNA for the CDR3: TGTGCCAGCAGCCTCCTGACTAGCGGGAGACGAGAGACCCAGTACTTC.

This clonotype came up a few times. V and J are TRBV20-1 and TRBJ1-6, with 9 bases lining up with TRBD1. Germline V gene lookup returns CDR1 DFQATT and CDR2 SNEGSKA (reference sequence). The CDR3 is 15 residues long. The trim removed 0 bases at V and 10 bases at J, leaving 7 bases unmatched. CDR3 coding DNA: TGCAGTGCTAGAGATTGGGGACAGGGTGACTCACCCCTCCACTTT. The encoded protein is CSARDWGQGDSPLHF.

The rearrangement links TRBV7-6 to TRBJ1-2; D uncertain. V lost 5 bases, J lost 0 bases, and 10 bases lay in between. Germline CDR1 and CDR2: SGHVS and FNYEAQ. This CDR3 has 14 residues. For the CDR3, the DNA is TGTGCCAGCAGCCCGACCAGTTCTAACTATGGCTACACCTTC. Translated, it gives CASSPTSSNYGYTF.

This chain's CDR3 is CAISESKGRGGSGELFF. Here the CDR3 DNA reads TGTGCCATCAGTGAGTCGAAGGGGCGCGGGGGATCCGGGGAGCTGTTTTTT. This chain connects TRBV10-3 to TRBJ2-2; 7 nucleotides line up with TRBD2. V lost 0 bases to trimming and J lost 6 bases; unmatched junction nucleotides: 10. Germline CDR1 and CDR2: ENHRY and SYGVKD. The CDR3 sequence is 17 residues long.

The chain uses TRBV20-1 and TRBJ1-5, with D tentatively TRBD1 (5 bases). There are 17 residues in the CDR3. The V gene's germline CDR1 is DFQATT and CDR2 SNEGSKA (reference sequence). V was trimmed by 1 base and J by 9 bases, leaving 25 bases between them. The CDR3 reads CSARVIGTFDGRSPQHF. CDR3 sequence (DNA): TGCAGTGCTAGAGTGATTGGGACCTTCGATGGTAGATCGCCCCAGCATTTT.